The entry below describes one T cell receptor beta chain. Its antigen is currently unknown. This sample was included in a study of regulatory T cells in long-lasting Graves disease. Study-level information: Antithyroid drugs had been taken by newly diagnosed Graves' patients for under 3 months. Whole-study findings and limits: Persistent disease favored TRBV28, TRBJ1-2 and TRBJ2-5.

Building of the TCR beta libraries involved iRepertoire HTBI primers and Arm-PCR of CDR3 regions. TCRdb re-called the multiplex PCR reads through MiXCR, storing one row per CDR3 protein. The sample consists of about 620,000 distinct CDR3 sequences, roughly 15% of them appearing once. Germline V gives CDR1 MGHDK, CDR2 SYGVNS. This CDR3 is built from 15 residues. Trimming cost V 0 bases and J 8 bases; bases outside gene matches: 4. Stated time point: newly diagnosed GD, antithyroid drugs for less than 3 months. Scientists built the TCR library using RNA that was extracted from PBMCs. These same records also appear under a second study, on T cells in Graves' hyperthyroidism and ophthalmopathy. As that report states: Peripheral blood also featured most of the thyroid clonotypes expanded above 0.001. Using 13 V-J features, a model discriminated ophthalmopathy from stable hyperthyroidism.

V is TRBV25-1 and J is TRBJ1-4; 9 nucleotides align to TRBD1. The clonotype was recovered from a woman in her twenties or thirties with Graves disease. The material sequenced was peripheral blood mononuclear cells (PBMCs), taken at new diagnosis, from a patient treated with antithyroid drugs. The CDR3 region has the DNA TGTGCCAGCAGTGAATATGGGACAGGGTGGGAAAAACTGTTTTTT. It is translated as CASSEYGTGWEKLFF.